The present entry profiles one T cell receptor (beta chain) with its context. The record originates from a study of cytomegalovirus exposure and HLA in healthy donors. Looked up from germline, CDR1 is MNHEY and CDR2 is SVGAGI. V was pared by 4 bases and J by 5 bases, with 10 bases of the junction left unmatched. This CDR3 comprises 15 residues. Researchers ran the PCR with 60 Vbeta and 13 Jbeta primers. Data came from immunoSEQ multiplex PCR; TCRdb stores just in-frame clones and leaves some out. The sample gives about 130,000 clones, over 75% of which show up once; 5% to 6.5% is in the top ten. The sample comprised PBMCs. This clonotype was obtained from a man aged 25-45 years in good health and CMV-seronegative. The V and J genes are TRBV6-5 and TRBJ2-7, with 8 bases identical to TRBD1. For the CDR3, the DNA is TGTGCCAGCAGTTCTTTGGCAGGGGGCAGCGACGAGCAGTACTTC. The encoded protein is CASSSLAGGSDEQYF.